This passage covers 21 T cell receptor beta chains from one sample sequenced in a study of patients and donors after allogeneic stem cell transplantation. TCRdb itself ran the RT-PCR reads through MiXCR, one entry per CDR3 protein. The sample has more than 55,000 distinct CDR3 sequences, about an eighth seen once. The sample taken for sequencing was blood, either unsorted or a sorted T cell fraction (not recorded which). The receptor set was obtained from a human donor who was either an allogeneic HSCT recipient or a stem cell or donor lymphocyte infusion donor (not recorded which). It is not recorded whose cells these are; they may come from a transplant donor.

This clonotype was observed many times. The CDR3 sequence: CASSLAVSYGYTF. The CDR3 nucleotides are TGTGCCAGCAGCTTAGCCGTATCCTATGGCTACACCTTC. The chain carries TRBV7-2 and TRBJ1-2; D not resolved. This CDR3 has 13 residues. The V end lost 0 bases, the J end lost 4 bases, and 6 bases lay between the germline ends. Per the germline V gene, CDR1 is SGHTA and CDR2 is FQGNSA.

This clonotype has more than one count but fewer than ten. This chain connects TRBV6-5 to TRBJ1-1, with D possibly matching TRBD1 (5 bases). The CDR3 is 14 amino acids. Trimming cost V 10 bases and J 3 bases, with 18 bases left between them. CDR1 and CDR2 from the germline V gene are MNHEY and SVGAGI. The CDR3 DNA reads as TGTGCCATCAAACCGGGACGGGTGGACACTGAAGCTTTCTTT. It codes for CAIKPGRVDTEAFF.

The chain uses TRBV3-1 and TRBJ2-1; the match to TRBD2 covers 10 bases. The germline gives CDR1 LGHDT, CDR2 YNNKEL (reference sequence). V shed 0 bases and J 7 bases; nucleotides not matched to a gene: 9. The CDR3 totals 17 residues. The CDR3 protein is CASSQDGGLAGANEQFF. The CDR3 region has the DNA TGTGCCAGCAGCCAAGATGGTGGGCTAGCGGGAGCTAATGAGCAGTTCTTC.

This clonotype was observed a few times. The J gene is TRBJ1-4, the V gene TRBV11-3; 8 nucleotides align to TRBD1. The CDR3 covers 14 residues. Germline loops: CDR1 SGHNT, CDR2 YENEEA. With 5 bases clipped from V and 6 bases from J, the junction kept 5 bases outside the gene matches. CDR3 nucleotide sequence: TGTGCCAGCAGCAGCAGGGGGCTTTATGAAAAACTGTTTTTT. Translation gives CASSSRGLYEKLFF.

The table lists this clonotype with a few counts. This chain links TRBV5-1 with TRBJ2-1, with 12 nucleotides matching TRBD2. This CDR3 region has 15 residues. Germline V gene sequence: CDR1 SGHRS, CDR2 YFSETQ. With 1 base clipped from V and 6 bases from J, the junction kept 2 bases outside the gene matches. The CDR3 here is CASSLMTSGSNEQFF. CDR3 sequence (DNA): TGCGCCAGCAGCTTGATGACTAGCGGGAGCAATGAGCAGTTCTTC.

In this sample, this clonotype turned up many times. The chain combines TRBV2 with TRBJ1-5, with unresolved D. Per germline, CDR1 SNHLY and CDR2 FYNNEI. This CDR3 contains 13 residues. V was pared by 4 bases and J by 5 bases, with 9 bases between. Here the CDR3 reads CASSGWVDQPQHF. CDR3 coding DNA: TGTGCCAGCAGTGGATGGGTGGATCAGCCCCAGCATTTT.

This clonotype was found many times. For the CDR3, the DNA is TGTGCCAGCAGCTACGGGGACTGGGTAAACTATGGCTACACCTTC. It specifies CASSYGDWVNYGYTF. The chain joins TRBV6-6 to TRBJ1-2, with D tentatively TRBD1 (5 bases). V lost 6 bases and J 2 bases, leaving 16 bases between the germline ends. The CDR3 is made up of 15 amino acids. Germline CDR1 and CDR2: MNHNY and SVGAGI (reference sequence).

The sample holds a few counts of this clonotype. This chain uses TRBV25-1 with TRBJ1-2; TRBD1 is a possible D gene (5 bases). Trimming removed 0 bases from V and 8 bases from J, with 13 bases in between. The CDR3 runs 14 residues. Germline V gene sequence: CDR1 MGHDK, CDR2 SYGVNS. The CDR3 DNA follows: TGTGCCAGCAGTGAATATGGAGGGGTAGGGGGCTACACCTTC. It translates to CASSEYGGVGGYTF.

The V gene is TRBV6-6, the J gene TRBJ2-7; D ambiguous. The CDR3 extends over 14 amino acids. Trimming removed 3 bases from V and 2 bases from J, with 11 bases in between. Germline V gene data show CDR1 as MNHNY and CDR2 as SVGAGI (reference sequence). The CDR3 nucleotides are TGTGCCAGCAGTTATACAGAGAGCCCCTACGAGCAGTACTTC. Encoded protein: CASSYTESPYEQYF.

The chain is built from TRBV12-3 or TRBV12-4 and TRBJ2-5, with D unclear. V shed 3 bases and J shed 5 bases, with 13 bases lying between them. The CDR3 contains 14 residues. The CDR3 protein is CASSFQALLETQYF. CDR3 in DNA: TGTGCCAGCAGTTTCCAGGCATTGTTGGAGACCCAGTACTTC.

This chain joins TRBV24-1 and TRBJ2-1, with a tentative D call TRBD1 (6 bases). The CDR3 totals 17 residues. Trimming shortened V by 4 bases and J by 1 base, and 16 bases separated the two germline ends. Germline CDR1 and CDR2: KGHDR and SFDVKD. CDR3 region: CATSDRSDRRSYNEQFF. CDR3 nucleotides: TGTGCCACCAGTGACCGCTCCGACAGGAGGTCCTACAATGAGCAGTTCTTC.

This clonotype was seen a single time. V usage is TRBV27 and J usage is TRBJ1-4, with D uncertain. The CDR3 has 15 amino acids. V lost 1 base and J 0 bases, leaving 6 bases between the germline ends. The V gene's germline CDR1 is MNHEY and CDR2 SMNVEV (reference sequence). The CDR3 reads CASSLYRATNEKLFF. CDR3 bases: TGTGCCAGCAGTTTATACCGCGCAACTAATGAAAAACTGTTTTTT.

The CDR3 reads CASTPWDLENIQYF. As DNA, the CDR3 is TGTGCCAGCACCCCATGGGACCTAGAAAACATTCAGTACTTC. The chain uses TRBV7-9 and TRBJ2-4, with D possibly called TRBD1 or TRBD2 (5 bases each). V was shortened by 7 bases and J by 5 bases, with 15 bases between the two germline ends. Germline CDR1 is SEHNR and CDR2 is FQNEAQ (reference sequence). CDR3 length: 14 amino acids.

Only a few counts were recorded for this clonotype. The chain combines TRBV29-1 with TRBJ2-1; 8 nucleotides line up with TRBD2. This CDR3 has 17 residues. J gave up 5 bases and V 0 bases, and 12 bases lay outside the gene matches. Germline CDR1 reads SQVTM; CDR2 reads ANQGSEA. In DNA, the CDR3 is TGCAGCGTTGAAGAAAGACTAGCGACACACCAAAACAATGAGCAGTTCTTC. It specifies CSVEERLATHQNNEQFF.

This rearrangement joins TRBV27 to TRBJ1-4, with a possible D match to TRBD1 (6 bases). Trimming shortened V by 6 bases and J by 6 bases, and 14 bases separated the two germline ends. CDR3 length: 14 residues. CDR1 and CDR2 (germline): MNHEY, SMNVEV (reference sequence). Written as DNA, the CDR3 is TGTGCCAGCAGCCCAACAGGGTTAGATGAAAAACTGTTTTTT. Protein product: CASSPTGLDEKLFF.

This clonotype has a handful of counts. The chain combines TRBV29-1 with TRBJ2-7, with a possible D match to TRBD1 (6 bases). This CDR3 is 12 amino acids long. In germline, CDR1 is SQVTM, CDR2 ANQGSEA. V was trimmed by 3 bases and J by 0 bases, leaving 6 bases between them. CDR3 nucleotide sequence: TGCAGCGTTGAGACAGGCTCCTACGAGCAGTACTTC. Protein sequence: CSVETGSYEQYF.

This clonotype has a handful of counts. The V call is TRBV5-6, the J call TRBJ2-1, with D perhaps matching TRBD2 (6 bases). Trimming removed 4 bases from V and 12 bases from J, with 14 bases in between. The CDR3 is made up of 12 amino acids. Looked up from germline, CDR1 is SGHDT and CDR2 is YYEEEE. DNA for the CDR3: TGTGCCAGCAGCGAACTGACTAGGGGGCAGTTCTTC. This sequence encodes CASSELTRGQFF.

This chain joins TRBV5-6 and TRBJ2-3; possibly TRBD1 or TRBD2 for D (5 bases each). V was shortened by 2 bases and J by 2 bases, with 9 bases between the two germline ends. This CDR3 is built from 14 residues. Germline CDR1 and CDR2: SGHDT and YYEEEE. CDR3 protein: CASSFGGDTDTQYF. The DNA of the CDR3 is TGTGCCAGCAGCTTTGGGGGTGACACAGATACGCAGTATTTT.

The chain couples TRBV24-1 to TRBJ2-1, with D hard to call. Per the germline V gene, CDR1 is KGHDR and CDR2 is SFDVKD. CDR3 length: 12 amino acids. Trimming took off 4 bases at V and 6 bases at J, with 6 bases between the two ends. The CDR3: CATSDYVNEQFF. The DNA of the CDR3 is TGTGCCACCAGTGACTACGTCAATGAGCAGTTCTTC.

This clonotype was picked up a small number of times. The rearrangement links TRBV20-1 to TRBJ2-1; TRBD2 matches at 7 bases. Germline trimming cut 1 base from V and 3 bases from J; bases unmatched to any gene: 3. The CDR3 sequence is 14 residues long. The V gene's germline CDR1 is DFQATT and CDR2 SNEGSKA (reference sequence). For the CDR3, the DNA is TGCAGTGCTAGAGGGCTAGCGGACTACAATGAGCAGTTCTTC. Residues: CSARGLADYNEQFF.

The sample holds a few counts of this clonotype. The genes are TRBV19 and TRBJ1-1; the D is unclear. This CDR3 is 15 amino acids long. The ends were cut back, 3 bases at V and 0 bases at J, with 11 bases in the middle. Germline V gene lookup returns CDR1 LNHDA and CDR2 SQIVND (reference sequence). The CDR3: CASSIVRTVNTEAFF. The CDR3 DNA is TGTGCCAGTAGTATCGTCAGGACGGTGAACACTGAAGCTTTCTTT.